A selection of T cell receptor beta chains follows, all from one sample in a study of identical twins. TCRdb itself ran the 5' RACE reads through MiXCR, one entry per CDR3 protein. The profile shows just over 500,000 distinct CDR3 sequences, 22% of them singletons. This sample also appeared in a second study, on T cells expressing NK-cell markers.

Sequencing used CD4+ T cells sorted from blood. These receptors originate from a woman aged 18-29 years in good health. Both conserved end residues are part of each CDR3. The D gene is left open where the match is weak. Size is omitted from some rows. Given values are once, few, many or a class for expanded clones.

v_call	d_call	clone_size	j_call	cdr3_aa	cdr3_nt
TRBV3-1	TRBD2	-	TRBJ2-3	CASSQEGLAGASTDTQYF	TGTGCCAGCAGCCAAGAGGGGCTAGCGGGGGCTAGCACAGATACGCAGTATTTT
TRBV20-1	-	few	TRBJ1-2	CSASGFYGYTF	TGCAGTGCGTCGGGCTTCTATGGCTACACCTTC
TRBV3-1	TRBD1	-	TRBJ2-2	CASSLLQGAGELFF	TGTGCCAGCAGCCTCCTACAGGGGGCCGGGGAGCTGTTTTTT
TRBV20-1	-	-	TRBJ2-7	CSASTAIYEQYF	TGCAGTGCTAGTACAGCGATCTACGAGCAGTACTTC
TRBV5-6	-	-	TRBJ2-2	CASSSVGANTGELFF	TGTGCCAGCAGCTCGGTGGGGGCGAACACCGGGGAGCTGTTTTTT
TRBV5-6	-	few	TRBJ1-2	CAKRLNYGYTF	TGTGCCAAGAGGCTTAACTATGGCTACACCTTC
TRBV6-1	-	few	TRBJ1-1	CASSLSFHNTEAFF	TGTGCCAGCAGTCTTTCCTTTCATAACACTGAAGCTTTCTTT
TRBV12-3/TRBV12-4	-	few	TRBJ2-5	CASSQLTRAETQYF	TGTGCCAGCAGTCAACTGACGAGGGCCGAGACCCAGTACTTC
TRBV7-2	-	few	TRBJ2-7	CASRAAMDYEQYF	TGTGCCAGCAGGGCGGCGATGGATTACGAGCAGTACTTC
TRBV20-1	-	-	TRBJ2-5	CSARVRERRGETQYF	TGCAGTGCTAGAGTCCGCGAGCGGAGGGGGGAGACCCAGTACTTC
TRBV5-1	-	-	TRBJ2-7	CASSLVGTPAYEQYF	TGCGCCAGCAGCTTGGTAGGGACCCCAGCCTACGAGCAGTACTTC
TRBV1	-	-	TRBJ2-1	CTSSPQTSPNEQFF	TGCACCAGCAGCCCTCAGACTAGCCCCAATGAGCAGTTCTTC
TRBV12-3/TRBV12-4	-	-	TRBJ2-7	CASSFWSGSHEQYF	TGTGCCAGCAGTTTCTGGAGCGGGTCCCACGAGCAGTACTTC
TRBV7-8	TRBD1	few	TRBJ1-1	CASSRRTGGHTEAFF	TGTGCCAGCAGCCGTCGGACAGGGGGGCACACTGAAGCTTTCTTT